The rows below give T cell receptor beta chains drawn from one sample of a study of shared clonotypes between healthy human individuals. Profiled with immunoSEQ multiplex PCR; TCRdb holds only in-frame clones, not every one. The sample shows 1,500,000 or so clones, roughly 96% of them seen only once. Sequenced input: naive CD4+ T cells sorted from blood. These receptor sequences come from a man aged 30 to 39 in good health. The CDR3 runs from the conserved cysteine through the conserved F or W. Each record gives: clone size, D gene, J gene, CDR3 length, V gene, CDR3 DNA, CDR3 protein. D genes are given only for firm matches. The size entry is marked missing in some rows and otherwise reads once, few, many or a size class.

clone size: NA
D gene: TRBD2
J gene: TRBJ2-1
CDR3 length: 16
V gene: TRBV18
CDR3 DNA: TGTGCCAGCTCACCACTAAAAACTAGCGGATACAATGAGCAGTTCTTC
CDR3 protein: CASSPLKTSGYNEQFF

clone size: NA
D gene: NA
J gene: TRBJ1-1
CDR3 length: 17
V gene: TRBV28
CDR3 DNA: TGTGCCAGCAGTTTTTATAGGTGGGCAGGGGCGAACACTGAAGCTTTCTTT
CDR3 protein: CASSFYRWAGANTEAFF

clone size: NA
D gene: TRBD2
J gene: TRBJ2-3
CDR3 length: 15
V gene: TRBV10-2
CDR3 DNA: TGCGCCAGCAGTGAGCGCCCTTCTAGCGGCAATACGCAGTATTTT
CDR3 protein: CASSERPSSGNTQYF

clone size: NA
D gene: TRBD1
J gene: TRBJ2-1
CDR3 length: 13
V gene: TRBV7-2
CDR3 DNA: TGTGCCAGCAGCTGGGACAGAAACAATGAGCAGTTCTTC
CDR3 protein: CASSWDRNNEQFF

clone size: NA
D gene: NA
J gene: TRBJ1-1
CDR3 length: 15
V gene: TRBV6-1
CDR3 DNA: TGTGCCAGCAGTGAATGGGGAGTAATGAACACTGAAGCTTTCTTT
CDR3 protein: CASSEWGVMNTEAFF

clone size: NA
D gene: NA
J gene: TRBJ2-5
CDR3 length: 11
V gene: TRBV7-6
CDR3 DNA: TGTGCCACCGCCAAACAAGAGACCCAGTACTTC
CDR3 protein: CATAKQETQYF

clone size: NA
D gene: NA
J gene: TRBJ2-7
CDR3 length: 13
V gene: TRBV2
CDR3 DNA: TGTGCCAGCAGTGAAGCGAGGGGGGCCGAGCAGTACTTC
CDR3 protein: CASSEARGAEQYF

clone size: NA
D gene: NA
J gene: TRBJ2-3
CDR3 length: 13
V gene: TRBV6-4
CDR3 DNA: TGTGCCAGCAGTCGGGAGTACGAAGATACGCAGTATTTT
CDR3 protein: CASSREYEDTQYF

clone size: NA
D gene: TRBD2
J gene: TRBJ2-7
CDR3 length: 16
V gene: TRBV19
CDR3 DNA: TGTGCCAGTAGCGGGAGGCAGGGTCTTGAATCCTACGAGCAGTACTTC
CDR3 protein: CASSGRQGLESYEQYF

clone size: NA
D gene: NA
J gene: TRBJ1-1
CDR3 length: 15
V gene: TRBV5-4
CDR3 DNA: TGTGCCAGCAGCTGGGGACCGAACATGAACACTGAAGCTTTCTTT
CDR3 protein: CASSWGPNMNTEAFF

clone size: NA
D gene: TRBD1
J gene: TRBJ2-7
CDR3 length: 14
V gene: TRBV30
CDR3 DNA: TGTGCCTGGAGTGCGGGACAGGGGATCTACGAGCAGTACTTC
CDR3 protein: CAWSAGQGIYEQYF

clone size: once
D gene: TRBD1
J gene: TRBJ2-7
CDR3 length: 15
V gene: TRBV6-6
CDR3 DNA: TGTGCCAGCAGTCAGGGACAGAGATTCTCCTACGAGCAGTACTTC
CDR3 protein: CASSQGQRFSYEQYF

clone size: NA
D gene: NA
J gene: TRBJ1-5
CDR3 length: 13
V gene: TRBV2
CDR3 DNA: TGTTCCAGTCGGGGCAGGGCCAATCAGCCCCAGCATTTT
CDR3 protein: CSSRGRANQPQHF

clone size: NA
D gene: TRBD1
J gene: TRBJ1-2
CDR3 length: 13
V gene: TRBV19
CDR3 DNA: TGTGCCAGCCGGACAGGGGCAACTTATGGCTACACCTTC
CDR3 protein: CASRTGATYGYTF

clone size: NA
D gene: TRBD1
J gene: TRBJ2-7
CDR3 length: 14
V gene: TRBV28
CDR3 DNA: TGTGCCGCCTATTCTCGGGACAGGGTCTACGAGCAGTACTTC
CDR3 protein: CAAYSRDRVYEQYF

clone size: NA
D gene: TRBD1
J gene: TRBJ1-1
CDR3 length: 14
V gene: TRBV7-2
CDR3 DNA: TGTGCCAGCAGCCCCCAGGGGGGTTCTAATGAAGCTTTCTTT
CDR3 protein: CASSPQGGSNEAFF

clone size: once
D gene: TRBD1
J gene: TRBJ1-5
CDR3 length: 16
V gene: TRBV18
CDR3 DNA: TGTGCCAGCTCACCTCAACCGGGACAGGGCAATCAGCCCCAGCATTTT
CDR3 protein: CASSPQPGQGNQPQHF

clone size: NA
D gene: NA
J gene: TRBJ2-7
CDR3 length: 13
V gene: TRBV5-6
CDR3 DNA: TGTGCCAGCAGCAAAGACCCAGTGGGCGAGCAGTACTTC
CDR3 protein: CASSKDPVGEQYF

clone size: NA
D gene: TRBD2
J gene: TRBJ2-1
CDR3 length: 14
V gene: TRBV10-3
CDR3 DNA: TGTGCCATCTCCCCAGCGGGGACCCACAATGAGCAGTTCTTC
CDR3 protein: CAISPAGTHNEQFF

clone size: NA
D gene: TRBD2
J gene: TRBJ2-1
CDR3 length: 14
V gene: TRBV19
CDR3 DNA: TGTGCCAGTAGCCTAGCGGTTACTTACAATGAGCAGTTCTTC
CDR3 protein: CASSLAVTYNEQFF

clone size: NA
D gene: TRBD1
J gene: TRBJ2-2
CDR3 length: 15
V gene: TRBV9
CDR3 DNA: TGTGCCAGCAGCGGCCGGACAGGGAACACCGGGGAGCTGTTTTTT
CDR3 protein: CASSGRTGNTGELFF

clone size: NA
D gene: TRBD2
J gene: TRBJ2-1
CDR3 length: 13
V gene: TRBV6-1
CDR3 DNA: TGTGCCAGCAGTGAAGCGCAAACTAGCGGGAGGTTCTTC
CDR3 protein: CASSEAQTSGRFF

clone size: NA
D gene: TRBD2
J gene: TRBJ2-3
CDR3 length: 16
V gene: TRBV18
CDR3 DNA: TGTGCCAGCTCACCATCCTTAGCGGGCCTCACAGATACGCAGTATTTT
CDR3 protein: CASSPSLAGLTDTQYF

clone size: NA
D gene: NA
J gene: TRBJ2-5
CDR3 length: 14
V gene: TRBV5-1
CDR3 DNA: TGCGCCAGCAGCTTACCACAGGGAGGAGAGACCCAGTACTTC
CDR3 protein: CASSLPQGGETQYF

clone size: few
D gene: TRBD2
J gene: TRBJ2-2
CDR3 length: 17
V gene: TRBV7-9
CDR3 DNA: TGTGCCAGCAGCCCGCCGACTACCCTAGCGGGCACCGGGGAGCTGTTTTTT
CDR3 protein: CASSPPTTLAGTGELFF

clone size: NA
D gene: NA
J gene: TRBJ2-1
CDR3 length: 17
V gene: TRBV5-5
CDR3 DNA: TGTGCCAGCACCCCAGGGGGGGGAGCGATCTCCTACAATGAGCAGTTCTTC
CDR3 protein: CASTPGGGAISYNEQFF

clone size: NA
D gene: NA
J gene: TRBJ1-5
CDR3 length: 16
V gene: TRBV28
CDR3 DNA: TGTGCCAGCAGTTTATGGGTCGGGCAGGGGAATCAGCCCCAGCATTTT
CDR3 protein: CASSLWVGQGNQPQHF

clone size: NA
D gene: TRBD1
J gene: TRBJ2-7
CDR3 length: 14
V gene: TRBV6-5
CDR3 DNA: TGTGCCAGCAGTTCCGGGACAGGGACCTACGAGCAGTACTTC
CDR3 protein: CASSSGTGTYEQYF

clone size: NA
D gene: NA
J gene: TRBJ2-2
CDR3 length: 13
V gene: TRBV28
CDR3 DNA: TGTGCCAGCAGCCTCGAATCCACCGGGGAGCTGTTTTTT
CDR3 protein: CASSLESTGELFF

clone size: once
D gene: NA
J gene: TRBJ2-3
CDR3 length: 13
V gene: TRBV2
CDR3 DNA: TGTGCCAGCATTGGACAGCAGTCAGATACGCAGTATTTT
CDR3 protein: CASIGQQSDTQYF

clone size: NA
D gene: NA
J gene: TRBJ2-7
CDR3 length: 14
V gene: TRBV28
CDR3 DNA: TGTGCCAGCAGTTCAGGGAGCTTATCCTACGAGCAGTACTTC
CDR3 protein: CASSSGSLSYEQYF

clone size: once
D gene: NA
J gene: TRBJ2-1
CDR3 length: 15
V gene: TRBV5-6
CDR3 DNA: TGTGCCAGCGCCGTCAACGGGAGAAGGAACAATGAGCAGTTCTTC
CDR3 protein: CASAVNGRRNNEQFF

clone size: NA
D gene: NA
J gene: TRBJ1-2
CDR3 length: 13
V gene: TRBV7-9
CDR3 DNA: TGTGCCAGCAGCTCCGAAGGGACCTATGGCTACACCTTC
CDR3 protein: CASSSEGTYGYTF

clone size: NA
D gene: TRBD2
J gene: TRBJ2-2
CDR3 length: 16
V gene: TRBV5-4
CDR3 DNA: TGTTCTTATTCATTAGGGGCTAGCGGCAACACCGGGGAGCTGTTTTTT
CDR3 protein: CSYSLGASGNTGELFF

clone size: NA
D gene: NA
J gene: TRBJ2-7
CDR3 length: 13
V gene: TRBV18
CDR3 DNA: TGTGCCAGCTCACCACCCAGTGTTGGAGAGCAGTACTTC
CDR3 protein: CASSPPSVGEQYF

clone size: NA
D gene: NA
J gene: TRBJ2-7
CDR3 length: 14
V gene: TRBV11-2
CDR3 DNA: TGTGCCAGCAGCTTAGGAATTAGAGACTACGAGCAGTACTTC
CDR3 protein: CASSLGIRDYEQYF

clone size: NA
D gene: NA
J gene: TRBJ2-2
CDR3 length: 15
V gene: TRBV12-5
CDR3 DNA: TGTGCTAGTGGCCGAGAGGGGATGGGGCGCGGGGAGCTGTTTTTT
CDR3 protein: CASGREGMGRGELFF

clone size: NA
D gene: NA
J gene: TRBJ2-7
CDR3 length: 12
V gene: TRBV13
CDR3 DNA: TGTGCCAGCAGCTTAATAGGCGGCGAGCAGTACTTC
CDR3 protein: CASSLIGGEQYF

clone size: NA
D gene: NA
J gene: TRBJ1-5
CDR3 length: 13
V gene: TRBV4-1
CDR3 DNA: TGCGCCAGCAGCCAGATGGAAGAGCAGCCCCAGCATTTT
CDR3 protein: CASSQMEEQPQHF

clone size: NA
D gene: NA
J gene: TRBJ2-1
CDR3 length: 16
V gene: TRBV7-9
CDR3 DNA: TGTGCCAGCAGCCCCCCCACGCTGAGGGGGGGAAATGAGCAGTTCTTC
CDR3 protein: CASSPPTLRGGNEQFF

clone size: NA
D gene: NA
J gene: TRBJ2-2
CDR3 length: 15
V gene: TRBV5-1
CDR3 DNA: TGCGCCAGCAGCTTGGGAGGGCCTCACACCGGGGAGCTGTTTTTT
CDR3 protein: CASSLGGPHTGELFF

clone size: once
D gene: NA
J gene: TRBJ2-2
CDR3 length: 15
V gene: TRBV16
CDR3 DNA: TGTGCCAGCCGAGAAACGGGACAGAACACCGGGGAGCTGTTTTTT
CDR3 protein: CASRETGQNTGELFF

clone size: NA
D gene: NA
J gene: TRBJ1-2
CDR3 length: 13
V gene: TRBV2
CDR3 DNA: TGTGCCAGCAGCCGGAGAGACATTTATGGCTACACCTTC
CDR3 protein: CASSRRDIYGYTF

clone size: NA
D gene: NA
J gene: TRBJ2-2
CDR3 length: 12
V gene: TRBV6-5
CDR3 DNA: TGTGCCAGCCGGACAGACACCGGGGAGCTGTTTTTT
CDR3 protein: CASRTDTGELFF

clone size: NA
D gene: NA
J gene: TRBJ1-1
CDR3 length: 16
V gene: TRBV5-4
CDR3 DNA: TGTGCCAGCAGCTTGCTACAGTCGAACATGAACACTGAAGCTTTCTTT
CDR3 protein: CASSLLQSNMNTEAFF